These 30 T cell receptor beta chains were all obtained from the same sample, sequenced in a study of cytotoxic CD8 clonotypes in ibrutinib-treated CLL. Assay: immunoSEQ multiplex PCR; the TCRdb copy retains only in-frame clones and omits some. The table lists under 40,000 clones, approximately 51% of them singletons. Material: PBMCs, obtained before ibrutinib treatment. All receptors come from a human donor with chronic lymphocytic leukemia.

The chain links TRBV27 to TRBJ1-1; D unclear. The V gene lost 5 bases and the J gene lost 4 bases, with 14 bases spanning the gap. CDR1 is MNHEY, CDR2 SMNVEV, per germline (reference sequence). This CDR3 comprises 14 residues. Written as DNA, the CDR3 is TGTGCCAGCAGTCTTACTCGCCATCTCACTGAAGCTTTCTTT. This sequence encodes CASSLTRHLTEAFF.

This sequence joins TRBV7-9 and TRBJ1-5; D remains unclear. In germline, CDR1 is SEHNR, CDR2 FQNEAQ (reference sequence). This CDR3 is 16 amino acids long. V was clipped by 5 bases and J by 2 bases, with 16 bases between them. This CDR3 is CASSPGLPWGNQPQHF. CDR3 sequence (DNA): TGTGCCAGCAGCCCCGGACTTCCATGGGGCAATCAGCCCCAGCATTTT. The variable domain in full, completed from reference TRBV7-9 and TRBJ1-5, reads DTGVSQNPRHKITKRGQNVTFRCDPISEHNRLYWYRQTLGQGPEFLTYFQNEAQLEKSRLLSDRFSAERPKGSFSTLEIQRTEQGDSAMYLCASSPGLPWGNQPQHFGDGTRLSIL.

This clone was counted between two and nine times. V usage is TRBV11-2 and J usage is TRBJ2-7, with D tentatively TRBD1 or TRBD2 (5 bases each). The germline V gene encodes CDR1 SGHAT and CDR2 FQNNGV. CDR3 length: 13 amino acids. V lost 2 bases, J lost 6 bases, and 11 bases lay in between. The CDR3 loop is CASSLFLGGEQYF. The CDR3 DNA sequence: TGTGCCAGCAGCTTATTCCTTGGGGGCGAGCAGTACTTC.

The rearrangement links TRBV6-5 to TRBJ1-2; D gene uncertain. The V gene lost 4 bases and the J gene lost 0 bases, with 12 bases spanning the gap. Germline CDR1 is MNHEY and CDR2 is SVGAGI. The CDR3 is made up of 15 amino acids. The CDR3 bases are TGTGCCAGCAGTTCTGGAATGGGAGCTAACTATGGCTACACCTTC. Translation: CASSSGMGANYGYTF.

The V gene is TRBV2, the J gene TRBJ1-6; D call uncertain. Per the germline V gene, CDR1 is SNHLY and CDR2 is FYNNEI. This CDR3 comprises 15 residues. The V end lost 4 bases, the J end lost 6 bases, and 13 bases lay between the germline ends. The CDR3 sequence is CASSGVGSPNSPLHF. CDR3 DNA sequence: TGTGCCAGCAGTGGAGTAGGCAGCCCTAATTCACCCCTCCACTTT.

Worth noting for this clone: Other DNA sequences in the same sample also yield this CDR3. This sequence joins TRBV27 and TRBJ1-2; D remains unclear. Trimming took off 6 bases at V and 3 bases at J, with 8 bases between the two ends. Germline CDR1 reads MNHEY; CDR2 reads SMNVEV (reference sequence). The CDR3 has 12 amino acids. The CDR3 spells CASRGGYYGYTF. The CDR3 DNA follows: TGTGCCAGCAGGGGCGGGTACTATGGCTACACCTTC.

This clone appeared a few times. This chain joins TRBV5-1 and TRBJ1-4, with 11 bases aligning to TRBD1. V shed 3 bases and J 7 bases; nucleotides not matched to a gene: 5. The CDR3 runs 15 residues. In germline, CDR1 is SGHRS, CDR2 YFSETQ. CDR3 coding DNA: TGCGCCAGCAGCTACTCCGGGACAGGGGGTGAAAAACTGTTTTTT. This translates into CASSYSGTGGEKLFF. Complete variable domain (other parts from reference TRBV5-1 and TRBJ1-4): KAGVTQTPRYLIKTRGQQVTLSCSPISGHRSVSWYQQTPGQGLQFLFEYFSETQRNKGNFPGRFSGRQFSNSRSEMNVSTLELGDSALYLCASSYSGTGGEKLFFGSGTQLSVL.

This clone was picked up a small number of times. The chain carries TRBV7-3 and TRBJ2-2; D remains unclear. CDR1 SGHTA and CDR2 FQGTGA come from the germline V gene. V was trimmed by 5 bases and J by 2 bases, leaving 9 bases between them. The CDR3 extends over 14 amino acids. The chain's CDR3 is CASSPHANTGELFF. In DNA, the CDR3 is TGTGCCAGCAGCCCCCACGCCAACACCGGGGAGCTGTTTTTT. Full variable domain (missing parts from reference TRBV7-3 and TRBJ2-2): GAGVSQTPSNKVTEKGKYVELRCDPISGHTALYWYRQSLGQGPEFLIYFQGTGAADDSGLPNDRFFAVRPEGSVSTLKIQRTERGDSAVYLCASSPHANTGELFFGEGSRLTVL.

The chain employs TRBV28 and TRBJ1-6; 7 bases fit TRBD1. CDR1 and CDR2 (germline): MDHEN, SYDVKM. Trimming took 6 bases from V and 0 from J; bases not matched to a gene: 11. The CDR3 covers 18 residues. The CDR3 bases are TGTGCCAGCAGGACGACAGGGATAAGAAGCTCCTATAATTCACCCCTCCACTTT. Residues: CASRTTGIRSSYNSPLHF.

This clone was counted ten times or more. The V call is TRBV2, the J call TRBJ1-2; TRBD1 is a possible D gene (6 bases). V gave up 2 bases and J gave up 6 bases, with 19 bases separating them. CDR1 and CDR2 (germline): SNHLY, FYNNEI. The CDR3 loop spans 16 amino acids. The CDR3 sequence: CASSEFGGGKHDGYTF. CDR3 coding DNA: TGTGCCAGCAGTGAATTTGGGGGCGGGAAGCATGATGGCTACACCTTC.

This clone was observed a few times. The chain links TRBV2 to TRBJ1-6, with D possibly TRBD1 on 6 matching bases. The germline CDR1 and CDR2 sequences are SNHLY and FYNNEI. Between the trimmed V and J ends, which lost 7 bases and 9 bases, there was a span of 22 bases. The CDR3 spans 16 residues. The CDR3 region has the DNA TGTGCCAGCACCCTCCTTGGGGGGGCCTTGAGTTCACCCCTCCACTTT. Its protein product is CASTLLGGALSSPLHF.

The CDR3 DNA sequence: TGTGCCACCAGCAGATCGGGGTTCGGGCTTACTGAAGCTTTCTTT. It translates to CATSRSGFGLTEAFF. The gene calls are TRBV15 and TRBJ1-1; D uncertain. The CDR3 runs to 15 residues. Germline loops: CDR1 LNHNV, CDR2 YYDKDF (reference sequence). V shed 2 bases and J shed 5 bases, with 15 bases lying between them.

V usage is TRBV2 and J usage is TRBJ2-4; a possible D gene is TRBD2 (5 bases). V gave up 7 bases and J gave up 2 bases, with 9 bases separating them. This CDR3 spans 13 amino acids. Germline-derived CDR1 and CDR2 are SNHLY and FYNNEI. CDR3 in DNA: TGTGCCAGCAAAGGAGGCTCCAAAAACATTCAGTACTTC. Encoded protein: CASKGGSKNIQYF.

The chain couples TRBV5-4 to TRBJ1-2, with 7 nucleotides matching TRBD1. This CDR3 has 14 amino acids. CDR1 and CDR2 from the germline V gene are SGHNT and YYREEE (reference sequence). Trimming took 4 bases from V and 3 from J; bases not matched to a gene: 6. The CDR3 loop reads CASSPQDRDYGYTF. CDR3 nucleotides: TGTGCCAGCAGCCCCCAAGACAGGGACTATGGCTACACCTTC.

The chain combines TRBV4-2 with TRBJ1-1, with D tentatively TRBD1 (5 bases). V gave up 4 bases and J gave up 1 base, with 10 bases separating them. Germline CDR1 reads LGHNA; CDR2 reads YNFKEQ. This CDR3 is built from 14 residues. CDR3 DNA: TGTGCCAGCAGCCGGACAACGGGGAACACTGAAGCTTTCTTT. It encodes CASSRTTGNTEAFF.

In this sample, this clone turned up a few times. This chain uses TRBV5-6 with TRBJ2-7; perhaps TRBD1 as D (5 bases). The CDR3 has 11 residues. From germline, CDR1 is SGHDT and CDR2 YYEEEE. V lost 1 base and J lost 9, with 8 bases in between. CDR3 sequence: CASSLQGVQYF. The CDR3 DNA follows: TGTGCCAGCAGCTTGCAGGGCGTGCAGTACTTC.

This clone counts as medium-sized. The rearrangement links TRBV2 to TRBJ2-5, with 13 positions matching TRBD2. The CDR3 sequence is 17 residues long. From germline, CDR1 is SNHLY and CDR2 FYNNEI. The J segment lost 0 bases and the V segment lost 5 bases, leaving 6 bases of the junction unmatched. The CDR3 reads CASSRLAGGANQETQYF. The DNA of the CDR3 is TGTGCCAGCAGTCGACTAGCGGGGGGAGCCAACCAAGAGACCCAGTACTTC.

The rearrangement joins TRBV9 to TRBJ1-4; D is ambiguous. The length of the CDR3 is 15 residues. V was trimmed by 0 bases and J by 4 bases, leaving 10 bases between them. Germline V gene sequence: CDR1 SGDLS, CDR2 YYNGEE. CDR3 sequence reads: CASSVVGESNEKLFF. CDR3 DNA sequence: TGTGCCAGCAGCGTAGTAGGCGAAAGTAATGAAAAACTGTTTTTT.

The table lists this clone with a few counts. The chain recombines TRBV28 with TRBJ2-7, with D tentatively TRBD1 (5 bases). Germline loops: CDR1 MDHEN, CDR2 SYDVKM. The CDR3 sequence is 15 residues long. Between the trimmed V and J ends, which lost 5 bases and 3 bases, there was a span of 17 bases. The DNA for the CDR3 is TGTGCCAGCAGTCCCCTTTGGCCAGGGCACTACGAGCAGTACTTC. Amino acid sequence: CASSPLWPGHYEQYF.

This clone was seen only a few times. The chain has TRBV5-1 and TRBJ1-2, with 8 bases aligning to TRBD1. This CDR3 region has 16 residues. Trimming cost V 3 bases and J 7 bases; bases outside gene matches: 14. Germline CDR1 SGHRS, CDR2 YFSETQ. The CDR3 DNA reads TGCGCCAGCAGCTCAAATTCCGGGACAGGCGCTTTTGGCTACACCTTC. Translating it yields CASSSNSGTGAFGYTF. The whole variable domain, remainder taken from reference TRBV5-1 and TRBJ1-2, is KAGVTQTPRYLIKTRGQQVTLSCSPISGHRSVSWYQQTPGQGLQFLFEYFSETQRNKGNFPGRFSGRQFSNSRSEMNVSTLELGDSALYLCASSSNSGTGAFGYTFGSGTRLTVV.

The chain recombines TRBV5-1 with TRBJ2-6; D possibly uses TRBD1 or TRBD2 (5 bases each). The CDR3 loop spans 16 amino acids. V lost 1 base and J 3 bases, leaving 11 bases between the germline ends. Per germline, CDR1 SGHRS and CDR2 YFSETQ. The CDR3 nucleotides are TGCGCCAGCAGCTTGCCGAGGGGTTATGGGGCCAACGTCCTGACTTTC. This codes for CASSLPRGYGANVLTF.

J is TRBJ2-2 and V is TRBV9; TRBD2 might be the D (7 bases). Germline loops: CDR1 SGDLS, CDR2 YYNGEE. CDR3 length: 18 amino acids. The germline V and J ends were trimmed by 2 bases and 0 bases, with 17 bases remaining between them. The CDR3 is CASSVGLSGDTNTGELFF. DNA of the CDR3: TGTGCCAGCAGCGTTGGACTGAGCGGGGACACGAACACCGGGGAGCTGTTTTTT.

The chain is built from TRBV7-9 and TRBJ2-7; the D gene is possibly TRBD2 (6 bases). V was shortened by 10 bases and J by 2 bases, with 15 bases between the two germline ends. The CDR3 sequence is 13 residues long. Germline values: CDR1 SEHNR, CDR2 FQNEAQ (reference sequence). CDR3 bases: TGTGCCATCTCCGGGACTCCAGCCTACGAGCAGTACTTC. Its translation is CAISGTPAYEQYF. Full variable domain (rest looked up from reference TRBV7-9 and TRBJ2-7): DTGVSQNPRHKITKRGQNVTFRCDPISEHNRLYWYRQTLGQGPEFLTYFQNEAQLEKSRLLSDRFSAERPKGSFSTLEIQRTEQGDSAMYLCAISGTPAYEQYFGPGTRLTVT.

The chain carries TRBV28 and TRBJ2-7, with 10 bases that match TRBD1. The germline V gene encodes CDR1 MDHEN and CDR2 SYDVKM. V trimming: 4 bases; J trimming: 6 bases; junction bases outside the gene matches: 6. The CDR3 length is 14 residues. This CDR3 is CASSSPGQGFEQYF. The CDR3 DNA follows: TGTGCCAGCAGTTCCCCGGGACAGGGGTTCGAGCAGTACTTC.

V gene TRBV27 combines with J gene TRBJ1-6, with D tentatively TRBD1 (5 bases). The V gene's germline CDR1 is MNHEY and CDR2 SMNVEV (reference sequence). V was shortened by 4 bases and J by 9 bases, with 10 bases between the two germline ends. This CDR3 is 13 amino acids long. CDR3 bases: TGTGCCAGCAGTTCCTTGGGACGTTCACCCCTCCACTTT. This sequence encodes CASSSLGRSPLHF.

The CDR3 DNA reads as TGTGCCAGCGGGGCTCAGCCCCAGCATTTT. This codes for CASGAQPQHF. The rearrangement joins TRBV28 to TRBJ1-5; D possibly corresponds to TRBD1 (5 bases). V was shortened by 8 bases and J by 6 bases, with 5 bases between the two germline ends. The CDR3 is 10 residues long. Germline CDR1 and CDR2: MDHEN and SYDVKM.

The chain uses TRBV5-1 and TRBJ2-7, with 10 bases identical to TRBD1. Germline values: CDR1 SGHRS, CDR2 YFSETQ. Trimming cost V 6 bases and J 2 bases; bases outside gene matches: 2. The CDR3 totals 13 residues. CDR3 DNA: TGCGCCAGCAAGACAGGGGGCACCTACGAGCAGTACTTC. This translates into CASKTGGTYEQYF.

This clone was observed a single time. This chain joins TRBV29-1 and TRBJ2-5; D perhaps matches TRBD1 (6 bases). The CDR3 has 12 amino acids. Trimming pared 7 bases from V and 2 bases from J, leaving 11 bases between. Germline lookup yields CDR1 SQVTM and CDR2 ANQGSEA. CDR3 sequence (DNA): TGCAGCGAAAGGACAGCTCAAGAGACCCAGTACTTC. Its protein product is CSERTAQETQYF.

The genes are TRBV27 and TRBJ1-2, with a weak D call TRBD1 (6 bases). Germline-derived CDR1 and CDR2 are MNHEY and SMNVEV (reference sequence). V was clipped by 6 bases and J by 5 bases, with 16 bases between them. The CDR3 extends over 14 amino acids. The CDR3 DNA reads TGTGCCAGCAGGATAGGGGGTCGGGATTATGGCTACACCTTC. It yields the protein CASRIGGRDYGYTF.

The genes are TRBV5-1 and TRBJ2-5; TRBD1 aligns across 8 bases. The J segment lost 5 bases and the V segment lost 3 bases, leaving 3 bases of the junction unmatched. The CDR3 is made up of 13 amino acids. Germline CDR1 SGHRS, CDR2 YFSETQ. The DNA of the CDR3 is TGCGCCAGCAGCTCTTGGACAGGGGAGACCCAGTACTTC. Its translation: CASSSWTGETQYF.